Listed here are 16 T cell receptor beta chains from one sample, sequenced in a study of patients and donors after allogeneic stem cell transplantation. TCRdb reanalysed the RT-PCR reads using MiXCR and keeps one entry per CDR3 protein. The repertoire holds approximately 200,000 distinct CDR3 sequences, with roughly 13% as singletons. Sample: blood, either unsorted or a sorted T cell fraction (not recorded which). Receptors originate from a human donor who was either an allogeneic HSCT recipient or a stem cell or donor lymphocyte infusion donor (not recorded which). It is not recorded whose cells these are; they may come from a transplant donor.

This clonotype was detected only a few times. The chain links TRBV18 to TRBJ2-5; D is uncertain. The CDR3 is made up of 13 amino acids. CDR1 is KGHSH and CDR2 is LQKENI in the germline V gene. The ends were cut back, 1 base at V and 2 bases at J, with 5 bases in the middle. The DNA for the CDR3 is TGTGCCAGCTCACCACTTCAACAAGAGACCCAGTACTTC. It codes for CASSPLQQETQYF. Drawing the rest from reference TRBV18 and TRBJ2-5, the complete variable domain is NAGVMQNPRHLVRRRGQEARLRCSPMKGHSHVYWYRQLPEEGLKFMVYLQKENIIDESGMPKERFSAEFPKEGPSILRIQQVVRGDSAAYFCASSPLQQETQYFGPGTRLLVL.

In its sample, this clonotype was seen many times. This chain joins TRBV6-6 and TRBJ1-2; D remains ambiguous. There are 13 residues in the CDR3. Germline V gives CDR1 MNHNY, CDR2 SVGAGI (reference sequence). With 8 bases removed from V and 5 bases from J, the gap between germline ends came to 15 bases. The CDR3 loop is CASLPQPGYGYTF. In DNA form, the CDR3 reads TGTGCCAGCCTTCCCCAACCCGGATATGGCTACACCTTC.

V gene TRBV20-1 combines with J gene TRBJ2-1; 7 nucleotides line up with TRBD2. The CDR3 is 14 residues long. V gave up 3 bases and J gave up 3 bases; unmatched junction bases: 5. The germline V gene has CDR1 DFQATT and CDR2 SNEGSKA (reference sequence). The CDR3 DNA reads as TGCAGTGCTAGCGCGGGGGTTCTCTACAATGAGCAGTTCTTC. Its protein is CSASAGVLYNEQFF.

The chain is built from TRBV6-1 and TRBJ1-1, with D perhaps TRBD1 (6 bases). This CDR3 contains 16 residues. The V and J ends lost 8 bases and 3 bases respectively, with 22 bases between them. The germline CDR1 and CDR2 sequences are MNHNS and SASEGT. The CDR3 sequence: CASQRTGRGIDTEAFF. The CDR3 DNA reads as TGTGCCAGCCAAAGAACAGGGAGGGGGATTGACACTGAAGCTTTCTTT.

Ten or more counts support this clonotype. The gene calls are TRBV29-1 and TRBJ1-2, with unresolved D. V dropped 3 bases and J dropped 7 bases, with 15 bases sitting between them. Looked up from germline, CDR1 is SQVTM and CDR2 is ANQGSEA. This CDR3 has 13 amino acids. The CDR3 region is CSVELDGIGGYTF. CDR3 DNA sequence: TGCAGCGTTGAGTTAGATGGAATAGGTGGCTACACCTTC.

The chain carries TRBV3-1 and TRBJ2-7; D is unclear. The V gene's germline CDR1 is LGHDT and CDR2 YNNKEL (reference sequence). This CDR3 contains 11 residues. Trimming shortened V by 2 bases and J by 4 bases, and 3 bases separated the two germline ends. Here the CDR3 reads CASSQKYEQYF. The CDR3 nucleotides are TGTGCCAGCAGCCAAAAATACGAGCAGTACTTC.

The chain links TRBV3-1 to TRBJ2-7; D uncertain. Trimming pared 1 base from V and 6 bases from J, leaving 7 bases between. In germline, CDR1 is LGHDT, CDR2 YNNKEL (reference sequence). The CDR3 is 12 residues long. CDR3 loop: CASSQAISEQYF. The DNA for the CDR3 is TGTGCCAGCAGCCAAGCGATCTCCGAGCAGTACTTC.

This chain uses TRBV7-2 with TRBJ2-5; 10 bases map to TRBD1. Looked up from germline, CDR1 is SGHTA and CDR2 is FQGNSA. CDR3 size: 14 residues. Losses at the gene ends were 4 bases for V and 1 base for J; bases not matched to a gene: 0. The CDR3 sequence is CASSWDRGQETQYF. DNA for the CDR3: TGTGCCAGCAGCTGGGACAGGGGCCAAGAGACCCAGTACTTC. Using reference TRBV7-2 and TRBJ2-5 for the parts outside the CDR3, the full variable domain is GAGVSQSPSNKVTEKGKDVELRCDPISGHTALYWYRQSLGQGLEFLIYFQGNSAPDKSGLPSDRFSAERTGGSVSTLTIQRTQQEDSAVYLCASSWDRGQETQYFGPGTRLLVL.

Ten or more counts support this clonotype. The genes are TRBV7-9 and TRBJ1-6; 8 nucleotides match TRBD1. With 5 bases clipped from V and 5 bases from J, the junction kept 8 bases outside the gene matches. The CDR3 runs 16 residues. Germline loops: CDR1 SEHNR, CDR2 FQNEAQ (reference sequence). DNA of the CDR3: TGTGCCAGCAGCACGCGCGGACAGGGTAATAATTCACCCCTCCACTTT. Its protein is CASSTRGQGNNSPLHF.

The CDR3 nucleotides read TGCGCCAGCAGCCCTCAACCGAGAGGCGGATACGAGCAGTACTTC. Translated, it gives CASSPQPRGGYEQYF. The chain combines TRBV4-3 with TRBJ2-7; no clear D. V shed 4 bases and J shed 4 bases, with 17 bases lying between them. The CDR3 totals 15 residues. Per the germline V gene, CDR1 is LGHNA and CDR2 is YSLEER.

This clonotype was counted between two and nine times. The chain employs TRBV6-2 or TRBV6-3 and TRBJ1-1; D might be TRBD1 (5 bases). The CDR3 is made up of 13 amino acids. The germline V and J ends were trimmed by 7 bases and 3 bases, with 12 bases remaining between them. Germline V gene data show CDR1 as MNHEY and CDR2 as SVGEGT. The CDR3 loop reads CASTELGDTEAFF. The CDR3 bases are TGTGCCAGCACGGAATTGGGGGACACTGAAGCTTTCTTT.

This clonotype showed up just a few times. The gene calls are TRBV4-1 and TRBJ2-7; 8 bases agree with TRBD1. The CDR3 contains 13 residues. Germline CDR1 is MGHRA and CDR2 is YSYEKL. Trimming cost V 4 bases and J 5 bases; bases outside gene matches: 4. CDR3 loop: CASSRKQGDEQYF. The CDR3 DNA reads TGCGCCAGCAGCCGAAAACAGGGGGACGAGCAGTACTTC.

This clonotype was counted a few times. The chain couples TRBV20-1 to TRBJ1-1, with 10 bases fitting TRBD1. Germline V lookup: CDR1 DFQATT, CDR2 SNEGSKA (reference sequence). CDR3 length: 16 residues. Losses at the gene ends were 6 bases for V and 5 bases for J; bases not matched to a gene: 15. This CDR3 reads CSASPGTGVSRTEAFF. As DNA, the CDR3 is TGCAGTGCGAGTCCCGGGACAGGGGTTTCGAGGACTGAAGCTTTCTTT.

There are a few counts of this clonotype. The chain carries TRBV12-3 or TRBV12-4 and TRBJ2-5; TRBD2 matches at 11 bases. With V trimmed by 7 bases and J by 11 bases, 15 bases remained unmatched. This CDR3 has 15 amino acids. CDR3 bases: TGTGCCAGCACCCGGACCGGGACTAGCGGAGGGGCTCAGTACTTC. It codes for CASTRTGTSGGAQYF.

The chain has TRBV3-1 and TRBJ1-1; possible D gene TRBD1, 5 bases. Germline CDR1 is LGHDT and CDR2 is YNNKEL (reference sequence). V lost 1 base and J lost 11, with 11 bases in between. CDR3 length equals 12 residues. The CDR3 sequence: CASSQVGAGAFF. The CDR3 DNA is TGTGCCAGCAGCCAAGTAGGGGCAGGGGCTTTCTTT.

The rearrangement links TRBV28 to TRBJ1-2, with D tentatively TRBD1 (6 bases). The CDR3 sequence is 13 residues long. The germline gives CDR1 MDHEN, CDR2 SYDVKM. V lost 6 bases, J lost 7 bases, and 15 bases lay in between. The CDR3 region has the DNA TGTGCCAGCAGAATCGGGGGGGCAGGTGGCTACACCTTC. The encoded protein is CASRIGGAGGYTF.